This passage covers 3 T cell receptor beta chains from one sample sequenced in a study of blood T cells in healthy people across ages. It was with a sample-barcoded 5' primer and a J-beta primer mix that a second PCR of about 6 to 12 cycles was run. TCRdb re-called the 5' RACE reads through MiXCR, storing one row per CDR3 protein. Seen here are roughly 1,500,000 distinct CDR3 sequences, approximately 40% observed once, and the top ten hold 7.9%. Sequencing used blood. The source of these receptors is a woman between 18 and 30 years old in good health.

This sequence joins TRBV29-1 and TRBJ2-4; D ambiguous. Trimming pared 6 bases from V and 2 bases from J, leaving 17 bases between. CDR3 length: 15 amino acids. CDR1 is SQVTM and CDR2 is ANQGSEA in the germline V gene. The CDR3 DNA is TGCAGCGTGACGACGGTATCGTCGACCAAAAACATTCAGTACTTC. Amino acid sequence: CSVTTVSSTKNIQYF.

This chain connects TRBV10-3 to TRBJ1-3; D perhaps matches TRBD1 (6 bases). Per germline, CDR1 ENHRY and CDR2 SYGVKD. The CDR3 covers 15 residues. V shed 4 bases and J shed 2 bases, with 12 bases lying between them. The CDR3 protein is CAISGGAGTGNTIYF. The DNA for the CDR3 is TGTGCCATCAGTGGGGGGGCAGGGACTGGAAACACCATATATTTT.

This rearrangement joins TRBV5-5 to TRBJ2-5; 10 bases fit TRBD1. The CDR3 runs to 16 residues. Germline V gene sequence: CDR1 SGHKS, CDR2 YYEKEE (reference sequence). J gave up 5 bases and V 1 base, and 8 bases lay outside the gene matches. This chain's CDR3 is CASSLSPTGGVETQYF. The CDR3 region has the DNA TGTGCCAGCAGCTTGTCACCGACAGGGGGCGTCGAGACCCAGTACTTC.